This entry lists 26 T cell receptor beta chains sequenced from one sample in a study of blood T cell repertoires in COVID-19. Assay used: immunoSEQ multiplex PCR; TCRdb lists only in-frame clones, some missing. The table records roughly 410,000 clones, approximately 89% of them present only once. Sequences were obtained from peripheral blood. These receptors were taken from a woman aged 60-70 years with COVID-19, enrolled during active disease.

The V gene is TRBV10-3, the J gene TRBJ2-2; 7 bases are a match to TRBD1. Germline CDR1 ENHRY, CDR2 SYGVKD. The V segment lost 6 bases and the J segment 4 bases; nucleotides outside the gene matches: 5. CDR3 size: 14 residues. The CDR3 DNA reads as TGTGCCATCAGCCAAAACAGGGGCACCGGGGAGCTGTTTTTT. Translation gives CAISQNRGTGELFF.

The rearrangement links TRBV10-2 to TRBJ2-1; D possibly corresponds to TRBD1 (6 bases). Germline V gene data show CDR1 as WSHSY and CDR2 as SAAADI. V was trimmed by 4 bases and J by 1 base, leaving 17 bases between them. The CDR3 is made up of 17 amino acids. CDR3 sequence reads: CASSGRGSFGSYNEQFF. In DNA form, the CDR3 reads TGCGCCAGCAGTGGCAGGGGAAGCTTTGGGTCCTACAATGAGCAGTTCTTC.

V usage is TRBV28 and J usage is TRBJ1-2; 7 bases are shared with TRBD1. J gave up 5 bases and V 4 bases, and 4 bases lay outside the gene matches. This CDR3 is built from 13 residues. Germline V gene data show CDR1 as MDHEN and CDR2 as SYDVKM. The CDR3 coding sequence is TGTGCCAGCAGTTCACAGGGGCAATATGGCTACACCTTC. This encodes CASSSQGQYGYTF.

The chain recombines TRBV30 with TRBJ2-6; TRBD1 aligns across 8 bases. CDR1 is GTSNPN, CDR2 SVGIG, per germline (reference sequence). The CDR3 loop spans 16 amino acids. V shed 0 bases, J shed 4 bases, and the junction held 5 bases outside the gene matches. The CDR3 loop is CAWSVRTGSGANVLTF. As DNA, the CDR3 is TGTGCCTGGAGTGTCCGGACAGGGTCGGGGGCCAACGTCCTGACTTTC.

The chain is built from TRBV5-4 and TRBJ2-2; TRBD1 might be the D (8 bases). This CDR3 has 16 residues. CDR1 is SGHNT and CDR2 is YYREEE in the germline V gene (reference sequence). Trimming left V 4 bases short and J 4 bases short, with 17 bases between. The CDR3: CASSGGDRRSTGELFF. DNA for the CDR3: TGTGCCAGCAGCGGGGGGGACAGGAGGAGCACCGGGGAGCTGTTTTTT.

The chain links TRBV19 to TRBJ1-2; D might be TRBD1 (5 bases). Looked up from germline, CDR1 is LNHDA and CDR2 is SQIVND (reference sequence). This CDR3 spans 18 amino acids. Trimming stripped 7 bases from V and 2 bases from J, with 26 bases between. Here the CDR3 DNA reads TGTGCCAGTACTTCCCCCCAGGGCGGACGCACGTCCAACTATGGCTACACCTTC. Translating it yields CASTSPQGGRTSNYGYTF.

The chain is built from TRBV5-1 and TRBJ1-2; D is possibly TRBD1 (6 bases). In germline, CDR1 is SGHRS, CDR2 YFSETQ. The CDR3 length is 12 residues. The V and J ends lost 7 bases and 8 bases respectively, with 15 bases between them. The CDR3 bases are TGCGCCAGCCGACGGGACACGGAGGGCTACACCTTC. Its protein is CASRRDTEGYTF.

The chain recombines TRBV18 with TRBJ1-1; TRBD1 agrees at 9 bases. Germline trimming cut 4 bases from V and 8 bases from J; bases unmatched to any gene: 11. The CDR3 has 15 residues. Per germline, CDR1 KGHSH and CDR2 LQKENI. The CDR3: CASSLASGQGREAFF. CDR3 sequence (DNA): TGTGCCAGCTCACTCGCCTCCGGACAGGGGAGGGAAGCTTTCTTT.

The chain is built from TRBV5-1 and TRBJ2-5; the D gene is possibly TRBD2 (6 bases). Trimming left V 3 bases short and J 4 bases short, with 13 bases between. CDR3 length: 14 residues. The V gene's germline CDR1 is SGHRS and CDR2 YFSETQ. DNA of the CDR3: TGCGCCAGCAGCTATCTCTCGGGGGTAGAGACCCAGTACTTC. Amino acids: CASSYLSGVETQYF.

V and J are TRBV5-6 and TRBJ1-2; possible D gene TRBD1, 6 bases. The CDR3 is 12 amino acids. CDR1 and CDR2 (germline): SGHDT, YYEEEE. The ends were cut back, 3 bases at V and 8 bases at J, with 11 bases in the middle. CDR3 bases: TGTGCCAGCAGCTCCCAGGGGTACGGCTACACCTTC. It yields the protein CASSSQGYGYTF.

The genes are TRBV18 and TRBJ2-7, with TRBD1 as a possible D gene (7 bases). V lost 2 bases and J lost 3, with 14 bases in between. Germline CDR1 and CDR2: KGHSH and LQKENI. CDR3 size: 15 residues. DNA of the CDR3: TGTGCCAGCTCACCAAGGGCAGGGGGAGGCTACGAGCAGTACTTC. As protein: CASSPRAGGGYEQYF.

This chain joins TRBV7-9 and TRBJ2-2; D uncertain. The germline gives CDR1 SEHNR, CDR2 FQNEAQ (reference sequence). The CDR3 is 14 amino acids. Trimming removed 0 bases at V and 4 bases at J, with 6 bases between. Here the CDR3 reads CASSLARTTGELFF. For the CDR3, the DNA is TGTGCCAGCAGCTTAGCGCGCACCACCGGGGAGCTGTTTTTT. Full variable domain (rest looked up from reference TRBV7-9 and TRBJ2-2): DTGVSQNPRHKITKRGQNVTFRCDPISEHNRLYWYRQTLGQGPEFLTYFQNEAQLEKSRLLSDRFSAERPKGSFSTLEIQRTEQGDSAMYLCASSLARTTGELFFGEGSRLTVL.

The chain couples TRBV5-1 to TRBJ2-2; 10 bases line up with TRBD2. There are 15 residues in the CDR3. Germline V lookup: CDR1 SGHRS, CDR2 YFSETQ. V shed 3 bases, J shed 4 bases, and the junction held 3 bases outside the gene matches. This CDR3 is CASSSGLARTGELFF. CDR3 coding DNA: TGCGCCAGCAGCTCGGGACTAGCGCGCACCGGGGAGCTGTTTTTT.

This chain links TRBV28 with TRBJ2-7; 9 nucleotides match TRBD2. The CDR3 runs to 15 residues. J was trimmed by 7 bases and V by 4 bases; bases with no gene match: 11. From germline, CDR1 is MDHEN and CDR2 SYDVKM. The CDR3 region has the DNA TGTGCCAGCAGTTCCCCAGCGGGGGGAGTCATTGAGCAGTACTTC. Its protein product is CASSSPAGGVIEQYF.

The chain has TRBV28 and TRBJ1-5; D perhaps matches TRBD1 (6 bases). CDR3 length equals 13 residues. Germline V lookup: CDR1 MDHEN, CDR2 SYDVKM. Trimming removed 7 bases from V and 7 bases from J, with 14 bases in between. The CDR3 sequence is CASTGGLYQPQHF. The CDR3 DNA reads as TGTGCCAGCACCGGGGGGCTATACCAGCCCCAGCATTTT.

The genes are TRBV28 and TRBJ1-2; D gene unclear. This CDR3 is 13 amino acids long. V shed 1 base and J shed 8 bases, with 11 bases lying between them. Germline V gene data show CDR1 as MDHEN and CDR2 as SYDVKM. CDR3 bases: TGTGCCAGCAGTTTATCGGGGAGTCGCGGCTACACCTTC. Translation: CASSLSGSRGYTF.

The CDR3 DNA sequence: TGTGCCTGGAGGAGGACAGGGAAGTCGTACGAGCAGTACTTC. Its translation is CAWRRTGKSYEQYF. The chain links TRBV30 to TRBJ2-7; 8 bases line up with TRBD1. Germline assignment: CDR1 GTSNPN and CDR2 SVGIG (reference sequence). The V and J ends lost 3 bases and 4 bases, in that order; junction bases with no gene match: 8. This CDR3 has 14 residues.

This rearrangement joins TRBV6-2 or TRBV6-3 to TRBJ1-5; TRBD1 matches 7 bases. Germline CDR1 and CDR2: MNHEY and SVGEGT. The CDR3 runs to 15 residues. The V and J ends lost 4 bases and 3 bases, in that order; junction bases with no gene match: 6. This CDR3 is CASSFAGGYNQPQHF. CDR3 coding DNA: TGTGCCAGCAGTTTCGCAGGGGGTTACAATCAGCCCCAGCATTTT.

The CDR3 region is CASSPGGNYYGYTF. The DNA of the CDR3 is TGTGCCAGCAGTCCCGGCGGCAACTACTATGGCTACACCTTC. This rearrangement joins TRBV28 to TRBJ1-2; D not certain. CDR1 and CDR2 (germline): MDHEN, SYDVKM. CDR3 length equals 14 residues. Trimming shortened V by 5 bases and J by 3 bases, and 13 bases separated the two germline ends.

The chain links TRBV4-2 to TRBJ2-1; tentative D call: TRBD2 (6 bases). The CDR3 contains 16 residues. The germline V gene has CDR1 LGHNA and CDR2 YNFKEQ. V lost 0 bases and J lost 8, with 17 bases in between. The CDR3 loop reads CASSQDLAIRDYEQFF. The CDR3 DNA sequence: TGTGCCAGCAGCCAAGATCTGGCGATCAGGGACTATGAGCAGTTCTTC.

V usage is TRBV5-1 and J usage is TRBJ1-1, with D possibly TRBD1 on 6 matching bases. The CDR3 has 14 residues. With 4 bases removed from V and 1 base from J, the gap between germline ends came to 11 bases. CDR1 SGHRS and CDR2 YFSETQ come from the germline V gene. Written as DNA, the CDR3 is TGCGCCAGCAGCATACGGACAGAGAACACTGAAGCTTTCTTT. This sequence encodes CASSIRTENTEAFF.

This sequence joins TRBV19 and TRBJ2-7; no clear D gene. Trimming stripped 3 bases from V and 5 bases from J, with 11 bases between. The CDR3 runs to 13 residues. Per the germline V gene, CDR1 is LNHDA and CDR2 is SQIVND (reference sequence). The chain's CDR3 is CASSIDAGNEQYF. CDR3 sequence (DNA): TGTGCCAGTAGTATTGATGCAGGTAACGAGCAGTACTTC.

The CDR3 nucleotides are TGCAGCGTTGTGCGGCTCGTCCAGAACACTGAAGCTTTCTTT. Translated: CSVVRLVQNTEAFF. The chain joins TRBV29-1 to TRBJ1-1; D call uncertain. This CDR3 is 14 amino acids long. The V end was cut by 4 bases, the J end by 1 base, with 13 bases between. Per the germline V gene, CDR1 is SQVTM and CDR2 is ANQGSEA.

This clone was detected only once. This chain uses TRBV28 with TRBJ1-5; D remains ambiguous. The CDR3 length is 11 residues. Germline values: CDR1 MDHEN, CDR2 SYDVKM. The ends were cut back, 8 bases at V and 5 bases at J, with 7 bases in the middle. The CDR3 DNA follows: TGTGCCAGCGGACTGGATCAGCCCCAGCATTTT. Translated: CASGLDQPQHF.

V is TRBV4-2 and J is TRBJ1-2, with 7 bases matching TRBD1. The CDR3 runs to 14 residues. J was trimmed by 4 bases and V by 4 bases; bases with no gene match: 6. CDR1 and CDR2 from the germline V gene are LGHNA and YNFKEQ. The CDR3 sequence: CASSPGTVGYGYTF. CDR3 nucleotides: TGTGCCAGCAGCCCCGGGACAGTCGGCTATGGCTACACCTTC.

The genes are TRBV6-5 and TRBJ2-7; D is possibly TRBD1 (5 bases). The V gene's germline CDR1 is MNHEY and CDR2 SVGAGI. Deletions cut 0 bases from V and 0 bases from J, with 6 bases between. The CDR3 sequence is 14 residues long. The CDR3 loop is CASSYSTASYEQYF. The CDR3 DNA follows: TGTGCCAGCAGTTACTCGACAGCCTCCTACGAGCAGTACTTC.